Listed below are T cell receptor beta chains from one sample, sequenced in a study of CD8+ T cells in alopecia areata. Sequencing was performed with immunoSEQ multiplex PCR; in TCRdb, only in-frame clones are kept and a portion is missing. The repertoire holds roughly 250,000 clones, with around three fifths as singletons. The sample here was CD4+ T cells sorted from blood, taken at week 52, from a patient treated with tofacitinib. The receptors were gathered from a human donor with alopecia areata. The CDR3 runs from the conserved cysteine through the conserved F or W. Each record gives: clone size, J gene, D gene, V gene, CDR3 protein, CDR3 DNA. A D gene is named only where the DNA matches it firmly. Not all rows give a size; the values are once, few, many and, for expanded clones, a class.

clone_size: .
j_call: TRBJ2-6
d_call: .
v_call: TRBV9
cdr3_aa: CASSPLRAGANVLTF
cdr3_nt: TGTGCCAGCAGCCCTCTGAGGGCTGGGGCCAACGTCCTGACTTTC

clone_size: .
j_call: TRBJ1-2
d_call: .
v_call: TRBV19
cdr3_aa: CASSISGAYGYTF
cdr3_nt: TGTGCCAGTAGTATTTCGGGAGCCTATGGCTACACCTTC

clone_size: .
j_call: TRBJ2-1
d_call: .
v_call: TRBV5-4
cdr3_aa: CASSLADEQFF
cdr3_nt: TGTGCCAGCAGCTTGGCGGATGAGCAGTTCTTC

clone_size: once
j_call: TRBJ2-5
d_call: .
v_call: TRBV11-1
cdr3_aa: CASRVRDSYQETQYF
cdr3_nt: TGTGCCAGCAGGGTGCGGGACTCATATCAAGAGACCCAGTACTTC

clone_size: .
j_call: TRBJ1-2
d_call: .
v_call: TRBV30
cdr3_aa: CAWSVRVPAYGYTF
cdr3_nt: TGTGCCTGGAGTGTTCGGGTGCCCGCCTATGGCTACACCTTC

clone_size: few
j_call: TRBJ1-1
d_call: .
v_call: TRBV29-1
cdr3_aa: CSVQITEAFF
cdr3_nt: TGCAGCGTTCAGATAACTGAAGCTTTCTTT

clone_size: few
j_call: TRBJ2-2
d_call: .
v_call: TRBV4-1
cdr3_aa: CASSQDLKGTGELFF
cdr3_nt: TGCGCCAGCAGCCAAGATCTCAAGGGCACCGGGGAGCTGTTTTTT

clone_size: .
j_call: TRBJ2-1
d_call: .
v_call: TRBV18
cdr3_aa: CASSARGDEQFF
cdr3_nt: TGTGCCAGCTCAGCAAGGGGCGATGAGCAGTTCTTC

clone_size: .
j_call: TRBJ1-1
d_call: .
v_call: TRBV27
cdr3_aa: CASSLSGLYTEAFF
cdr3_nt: TGTGCCAGCAGTTTATCTGGGCTGTACACTGAAGCTTTCTTT

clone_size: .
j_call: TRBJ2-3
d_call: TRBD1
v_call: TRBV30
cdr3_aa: CAYRTGGSTDTQYF
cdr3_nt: TGTGCCTATCGGACAGGCGGAAGCACAGATACGCAGTATTTT

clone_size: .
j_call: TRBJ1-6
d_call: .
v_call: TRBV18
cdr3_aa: CASSFSGGEDSPLHF
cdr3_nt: TGTGCCAGCTCCTTCTCCGGGGGCGAGGATTCACCCCTCCACTTT

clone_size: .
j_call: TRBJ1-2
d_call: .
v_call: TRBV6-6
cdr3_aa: CASSYSSSANYGYTF
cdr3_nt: TGTGCCAGCAGTTACTCCTCATCCGCTAACTATGGCTACACCTTC

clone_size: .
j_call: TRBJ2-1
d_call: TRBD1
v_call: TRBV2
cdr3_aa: CASSAGQGYEQFF
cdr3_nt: TGTGCCAGCAGTGCGGGACAGGGCTATGAGCAGTTCTTC

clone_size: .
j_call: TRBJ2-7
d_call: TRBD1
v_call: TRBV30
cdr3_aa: CAWDRGNEQYF
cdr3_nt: TGTGCCTGGGACAGGGGTAACGAGCAGTACTTC

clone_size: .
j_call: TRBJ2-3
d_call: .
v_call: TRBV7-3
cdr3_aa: CASSLQDFTDTQYF
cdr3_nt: TGTGCCAGCAGCCTGCAGGATTTCACAGATACGCAGTATTTT

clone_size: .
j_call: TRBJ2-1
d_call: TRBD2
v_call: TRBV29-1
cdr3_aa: CSVDRLAGWNEQFF
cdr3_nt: TGCAGCGTTGACCGACTAGCGGGTTGGAATGAGCAGTTCTTC

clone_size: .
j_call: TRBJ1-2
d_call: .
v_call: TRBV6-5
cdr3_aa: CASRPQGGGYGYTF
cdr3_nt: TGTGCCAGCAGACCCCAGGGAGGGGGCTATGGCTACACCTTC

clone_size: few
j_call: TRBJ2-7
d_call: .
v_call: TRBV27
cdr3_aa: CASSFDPRTSYEQYF
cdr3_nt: TGTGCCAGCAGTTTCGACCCCCGAACGTCCTACGAGCAGTACTTC

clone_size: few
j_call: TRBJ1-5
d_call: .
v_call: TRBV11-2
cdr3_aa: CASSLGAVSVEPQHF
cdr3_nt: TGTGCCAGCAGCTTAGGGGCCGTTAGCGTCGAGCCCCAGCATTTT

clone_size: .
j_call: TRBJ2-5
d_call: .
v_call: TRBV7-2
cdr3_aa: CASSLATGTKETQYF
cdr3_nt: TGTGCCAGCAGCTTAGCGACTGGTACGAAAGAGACCCAGTACTTC

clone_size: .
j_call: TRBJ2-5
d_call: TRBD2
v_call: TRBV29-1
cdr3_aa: CSVQRGGGETQYF
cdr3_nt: TGCAGCGTTCAGCGGGGGGGCGGAGAGACCCAGTACTTC

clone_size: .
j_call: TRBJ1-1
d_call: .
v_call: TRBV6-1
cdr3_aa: CASSGRLMNTEAFF
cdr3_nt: TGTGCCAGCAGTGGACGGCTGATGAACACTGAAGCTTTCTTT

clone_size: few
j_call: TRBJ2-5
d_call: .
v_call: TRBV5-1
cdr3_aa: CASSLGGAGGETQYF
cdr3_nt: TGCGCCAGCAGCTTGGGAGGCGCAGGAGGGGAGACCCAGTACTTC

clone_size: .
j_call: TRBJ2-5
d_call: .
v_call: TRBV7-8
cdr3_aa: CASSLSPGETQYF
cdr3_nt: TGTGCCAGCAGCTTAAGTCCCGGGGAGACCCAGTACTTC

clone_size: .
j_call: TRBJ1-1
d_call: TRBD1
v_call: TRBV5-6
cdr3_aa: CASSLGQGLVGTEAFF
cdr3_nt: TGTGCCAGCAGCTTGGGACAGGGGTTAGTCGGGACTGAAGCTTTCTTT

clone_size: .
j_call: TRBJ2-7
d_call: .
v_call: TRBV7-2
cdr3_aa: CASSGTGPYEQYF
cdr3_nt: TGTGCCAGCAGCGGTACAGGGCCCTACGAGCAGTACTTC

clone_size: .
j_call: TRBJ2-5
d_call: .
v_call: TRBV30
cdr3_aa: CAWDQGSETQYF
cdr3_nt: TGTGCCTGGGACCAGGGGTCTGAGACCCAGTACTTC

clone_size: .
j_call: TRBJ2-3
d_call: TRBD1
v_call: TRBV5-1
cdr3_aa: CASSDTTGKDTQYF
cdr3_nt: TGCGCCAGCAGCGACACGACAGGGAAGGATACGCAGTATTTT

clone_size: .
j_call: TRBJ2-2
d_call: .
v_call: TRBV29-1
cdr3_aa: CSVTPGGPGELFF
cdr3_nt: TGCAGCGTTACGCCCGGGGGTCCCGGGGAGCTGTTTTTT

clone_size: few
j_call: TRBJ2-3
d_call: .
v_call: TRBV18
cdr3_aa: CASSPKGGSGTDTQYF
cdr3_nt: TGTGCCAGCTCACCGAAGGGGGGCAGCGGCACAGATACGCAGTATTTT

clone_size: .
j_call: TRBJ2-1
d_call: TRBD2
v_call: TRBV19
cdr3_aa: CASSPTGGNYNEQFF
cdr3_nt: TGTGCCAGTAGTCCTACCGGGGGGAATTACAATGAGCAGTTCTTC

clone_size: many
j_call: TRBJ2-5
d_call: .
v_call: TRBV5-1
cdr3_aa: CASSLEETQYF
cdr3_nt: TGCGCCAGCAGCTTGGAGGAGACCCAGTACTTC

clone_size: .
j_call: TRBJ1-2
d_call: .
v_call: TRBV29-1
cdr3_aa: CSVVPQGLGYGYTF
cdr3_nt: TGCAGCGTTGTCCCCCAGGGGTTAGGCTATGGCTACACCTTC

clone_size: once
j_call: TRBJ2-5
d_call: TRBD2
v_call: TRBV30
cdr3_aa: CAWSATSGVETQYF
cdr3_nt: TGTGCCTGGAGCGCGACTAGCGGGGTAGAGACCCAGTACTTC

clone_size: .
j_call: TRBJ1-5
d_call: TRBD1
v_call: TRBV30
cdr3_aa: CAWSSGGDQPQHF
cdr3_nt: TGTGCCTGGAGTTCAGGGGGAGATCAGCCCCAGCATTTT

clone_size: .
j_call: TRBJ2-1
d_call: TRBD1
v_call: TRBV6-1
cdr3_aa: CASSGRQGNGEQFF
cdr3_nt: TGTGCCAGCAGTGGACGACAGGGGAATGGTGAGCAGTTCTTC

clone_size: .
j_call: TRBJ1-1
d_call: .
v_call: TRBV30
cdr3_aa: CAWDRFNTEAFF
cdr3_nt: TGTGCCTGGGACAGGTTCAACACTGAAGCTTTCTTT

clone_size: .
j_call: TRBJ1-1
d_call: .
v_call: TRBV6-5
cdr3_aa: CASWRWTEAFF
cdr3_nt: TGTGCCAGCTGGCGTTGGACTGAAGCTTTCTTT

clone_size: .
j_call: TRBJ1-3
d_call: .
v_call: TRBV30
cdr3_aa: CAWSVSSGNTIYF
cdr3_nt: TGTGCCTGGAGCGTTAGCAGTGGAAACACCATATATTTT

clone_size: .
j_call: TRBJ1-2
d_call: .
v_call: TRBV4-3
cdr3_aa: CASSQEPGTYGYTF
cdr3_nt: TGCGCCAGCAGCCAAGAGCCAGGGACCTATGGCTACACCTTC

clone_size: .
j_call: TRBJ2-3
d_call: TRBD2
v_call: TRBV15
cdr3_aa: CATSRGGGTLTDTQYF
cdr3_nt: TGTGCCACCAGCAGAGGCGGGGGGACACTCACAGATACGCAGTATTTT

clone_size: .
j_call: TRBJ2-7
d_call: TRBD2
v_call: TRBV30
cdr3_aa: CAWGTSPLSMGEQYF
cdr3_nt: TGTGCCTGGGGGACTAGTCCTTTATCCATGGGCGAGCAGTACTTC

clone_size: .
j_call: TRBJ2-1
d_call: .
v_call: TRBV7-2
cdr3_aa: CASSHLTGGINEQFF
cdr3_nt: TGTGCCAGCAGCCACCTCACAGGCGGTATCAATGAGCAGTTCTTC

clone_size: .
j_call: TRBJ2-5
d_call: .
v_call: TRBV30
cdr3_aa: CAWSVGETQYF
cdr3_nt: TGTGCCTGGAGTGTGGGTGAGACCCAGTACTTC

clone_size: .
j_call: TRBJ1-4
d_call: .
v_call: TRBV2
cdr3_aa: CASKATAYSEKLFF
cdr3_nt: TGTGCCAGCAAAGCGACAGCTTACAGTGAAAAACTGTTTTTT

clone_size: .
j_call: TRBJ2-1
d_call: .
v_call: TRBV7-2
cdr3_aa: CASSLTQYNEQFF
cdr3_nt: TGTGCCAGCAGCTTAACACAGTACAATGAGCAGTTCTTC

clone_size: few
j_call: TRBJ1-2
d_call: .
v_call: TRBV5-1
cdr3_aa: CASSLNGVDYGYTF
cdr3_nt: TGCGCCAGCAGCTTGAATGGGGTAGATTATGGCTACACCTTC

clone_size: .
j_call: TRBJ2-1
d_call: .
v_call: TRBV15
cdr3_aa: CATSRDEASSYNEQFF
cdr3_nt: TGTGCCACCAGCAGAGATGAGGCGAGCTCCTACAATGAGCAGTTCTTC

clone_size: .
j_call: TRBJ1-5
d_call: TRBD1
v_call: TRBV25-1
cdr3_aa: CASSGGGEGEPQHF
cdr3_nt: TGTGCCAGCAGTGGAGGGGGCGAAGGGGAGCCCCAGCATTTT

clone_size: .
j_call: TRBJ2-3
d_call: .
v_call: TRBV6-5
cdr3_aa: CASSYSGGFSTDTQYF
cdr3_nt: TGTGCCAGCAGTTACTCGGGGGGTTTTAGCACAGATACGCAGTATTTT

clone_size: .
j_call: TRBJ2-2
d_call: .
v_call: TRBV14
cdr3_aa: CASCDGLTGELFF
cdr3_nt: TGTGCCAGCTGTGACGGCCTGACCGGGGAGCTGTTTTTT

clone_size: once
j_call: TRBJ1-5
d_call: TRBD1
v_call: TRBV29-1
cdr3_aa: CSVLTGINQPQHF
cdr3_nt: TGCAGCGTTTTGACAGGGATAAATCAGCCCCAGCATTTT

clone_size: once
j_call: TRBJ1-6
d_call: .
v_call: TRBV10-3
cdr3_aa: CAISEGDSPLHF
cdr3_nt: TGTGCCATCAGTGAGGGAGATTCACCCCTCCACTTT

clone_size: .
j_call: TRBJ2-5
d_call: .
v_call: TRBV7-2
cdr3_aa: CASSSRRTQETQYF
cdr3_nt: TGTGCCAGCAGCTCCAGACGGACCCAAGAGACCCAGTACTTC

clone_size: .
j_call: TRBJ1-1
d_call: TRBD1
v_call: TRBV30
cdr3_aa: CAWRTGYTEAFF
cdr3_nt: TGTGCCTGGCGGACAGGGTACACTGAAGCTTTCTTT